This T cell receptor beta chain comes out of a study of identifying expanded T cells in peripheral blood. Study conclusions and caveats: Two-week clone count variance significantly increased as total template count grew.

Details on this clone: Antigen: not known.

Assay used: immunoSEQ multiplex PCR; TCRdb lists only in-frame clones, some missing. The profile shows around 100,000 clones, around nine tenths of them singletons. What was sequenced was blood. This clonotype originated in a person aged 18 to 75 in good health.

The CDR3, as DNA: TGTGCCAGCAGTGAGACCGCGGGAAATGAAAAACTGTTTTTT. Protein product: CASSETAGNEKLFF. The V and J genes are TRBV9 and TRBJ1-4, with unresolved D. This CDR3 contains 14 residues. The germline V gene has CDR1 SGDLS and CDR2 YYNGEE. V was cut by 5 bases and J by 5 bases, with 13 bases left in between.